Reported below is one T cell receptor beta chain. Its target antigen remains unknown. No base qualities exist here, and no much larger clone lies one base off it. These data belong to a study of blood T cell repertoires in COVID-19 (dated by TCRdb to 2020 to 2022). Looking at the study overall: Samples covering the acute and convalescent phases of COVID-19 were provided by collaborators in the United States, Italy and Spain. The prospective study material was composed of cDNA or gDNA derived from T cells, B-cell-depleted T cells, or PBMCs. Deeply sampled blood TCRbeta repertoires from subjects exposed to, actively infected with, or recovered from COVID-19 were included in the dataset. The repertoires were released in a freely available public database intended as a resource for research on the immune response to SARS-CoV-2. The samples were drawn from two sources: the first 160 participants of the ongoing ImmuneRACE study, and over 1,000 subjects contributed by 6 global collaborators. Nearly every sample came with metadata listing a de-identified subject ID, COVID-19 status, age in years and sex. HLA class I and class II types, where available, came from metadata supplied by the sample provider rather than from assay-based typing.

V has 5 bases trimmed and J has 2 bases trimmed; junction bases matching no gene number 6. From its cysteine to its phenylalanine, the CDR3 spans 14 amino acids. The read is trimmed to its CDR3 DNA, 42 bases read in frame from base 1. The germline V gene (reference sequence) sets CDR1 to LNHDA and CDR2 to SQIVND. The full study reports these points: The amount of clinical and demographic metadata varied by source and participant and was provided uncurated.

TCRbeta CDR3 regions were amplified from genomic DNA using the immunoSEQ Assay, a bias-controlled multiplex PCR. The authors processed their data as follows. The number of nucleated cells in each sample was estimated by amplification of reference gene primers within the assay. To quantify the absolute abundance of each unique TCRbeta CDR3 rearrangement, sequence reads were collapsed and filtered. For each sample, productive Simpson clonality was calculated as the square root of Simpson's diversity index across productive rearrangements. TCRdb obtained this table from immuneACCESS and retained in-frame rearrangements with V and J assigned. These tables miss some clones; where compared with another copy, unresolved V genes account for less than half of the shortfall, and the remainder is unexplained. The V and J calls and clone size are taken from that table; D and trimming were inferred from the DNA. Recorded for this sample are around 220,000 clones; approximately 84% of them occurred a single time. The top ten clonotypes cover around 4.5% of the sample.

The collaborating institutions used their own protocols to collect whole blood in K2EDTA tubes. For TCRbeta analysis, collaborator samples were shipped as frozen whole blood, as isolated PBMCs, or as DNA extracted from either sample type. The chain employs TRBV19 and TRBJ2-7; 7 central nucleotides agree with TRBD2. The origin of this receptor is a man aged 50 or older with acute or convalescent COVID-19. Sequencing was done on a sample of peripheral blood. Read as DNA, the sequence is TGTGCCAGTAGTTCCCAGCGGGGCCCCTACGAGCAGTACTTC. It is translated as CASSSQRGPYEQYF.